The T cell receptor (beta chain) described here comes from a study of T cells after somatic rescue of genetic block. Clones were sequenced by immunoSEQ multiplex PCR, and TCRdb holds only the in-frame ones, with some missing. The sample shows 7,300 or so clones, over 70% of them seen only once. Losses at the gene ends were 3 bases for V and 0 bases for J; bases not matched to a gene: 10. This CDR3 region has 17 residues. The germline V gene encodes CDR1 SGHKS and CDR2 YYEKEE (reference sequence). This TCR was sampled from a boy between 10 and 17 years old. Sample: peripheral blood mononuclear cells (PBMCs). This sequence joins TRBV5-5 and TRBJ2-3; 7 bases map to TRBD2. The chain's CDR3 is CASSWWGGTTSTDTQYF. Here the CDR3 DNA reads TGTGCCAGCAGCTGGTGGGGAGGGACCACTAGCACAGATACGCAGTATTTT.